Listed below are T cell receptor beta chains from one sample, sequenced in a study of blood T cell repertoires in COVID-19. Sequencing was performed with immunoSEQ multiplex PCR; in TCRdb, only in-frame clones are kept and a portion is missing. The sample has 270,000 or so clones, 75% to 95% seen once. The source material was PBMCs or T cells enriched from blood (not recorded which). These receptors all stem from a man aged 40-50 years who had been exposed to COVID-19. The CDR3 runs from the conserved cysteine through the conserved F or W. A D gene is named only where the DNA matches it firmly. Size tells how often a clone was seen (once, few, many) or the class of an expanded clone, and some rows leave it out.

D gene: TRBD1; clone size: NA; J gene: TRBJ2-7; V gene: TRBV6-5; CDR3 protein: CASNSETGVNEQYF; CDR3 DNA: TGTGCCAGCAATTCCGAGACAGGGGTTAACGAGCAGTACTTC
D gene: TRBD2; clone size: NA; J gene: TRBJ2-3; V gene: TRBV4-2; CDR3 protein: CASSQDLLAGWDTQYF; CDR3 DNA: TGTGCCAGCAGCCAAGATTTGCTAGCGGGATGGGATACGCAGTATTTT
D gene: TRBD1; clone size: NA; J gene: TRBJ1-1; V gene: TRBV9; CDR3 protein: CASSPSGGAEAFF; CDR3 DNA: TGTGCCAGCAGCCCATCAGGGGGCGCAGAAGCTTTCTTT
D gene: TRBD2; clone size: NA; J gene: TRBJ2-5; V gene: TRBV28; CDR3 protein: CASSFFSGRAYETQYF; CDR3 DNA: TGTGCCAGCAGTTTTTTCAGCGGGAGGGCCTATGAGACCCAGTACTTC
D gene: TRBD1; clone size: NA; J gene: TRBJ1-4; V gene: TRBV7-6; CDR3 protein: CASSGGGQGYEKLFF; CDR3 DNA: TGTGCCAGCAGCGGGGGGGGACAGGGCTATGAAAAACTGTTTTTT
D gene: NA; clone size: NA; J gene: TRBJ1-1; V gene: TRBV5-1; CDR3 protein: CASRQTDTEAFF; CDR3 DNA: TGCGCCAGCAGACAGACAGACACTGAAGCTTTCTTT
D gene: NA; clone size: once; J gene: TRBJ1-2; V gene: TRBV6-2/TRBV6-3; CDR3 protein: CASSYGTKGSYTF; CDR3 DNA: TGTGCCAGCAGTTACGGGACAAAGGGAAGCTACACCTTC
D gene: NA; clone size: once; J gene: TRBJ2-3; V gene: TRBV11-2; CDR3 protein: CASSPRHRTDTQYF; CDR3 DNA: TGTGCCAGCAGCCCCCGACACCGCACAGATACGCAGTATTTT
D gene: NA; clone size: NA; J gene: TRBJ1-1; V gene: TRBV7-2; CDR3 protein: CASSLTPRGHTAFF; CDR3 DNA: TGTGCCAGCAGCTTAACTCCCCGAGGGCATACAGCTTTCTTT
D gene: NA; clone size: NA; J gene: TRBJ2-1; V gene: TRBV4-3; CDR3 protein: CASSTTGGNEQFF; CDR3 DNA: TGCGCCAGCAGTACCACTGGAGGCAATGAGCAGTTCTTC
D gene: TRBD1; clone size: once; J gene: TRBJ1-1; V gene: TRBV28; CDR3 protein: CASTWGQGVSGNTEAFF; CDR3 DNA: TGTGCCAGCACCTGGGGACAGGGGGTGAGTGGGAACACTGAAGCTTTCTTT
D gene: NA; clone size: few; J gene: TRBJ1-2; V gene: TRBV18; CDR3 protein: CASSPPSAANYGYTF; CDR3 DNA: TGTGCCAGCTCACCACCGTCGGCGGCTAACTATGGCTACACCTTC
D gene: NA; clone size: NA; J gene: TRBJ1-4; V gene: TRBV30; CDR3 protein: CAWSVSATNEKLFF; CDR3 DNA: TGTGCCTGGAGTGTGTCCGCAACTAATGAAAAACTGTTTTTT
D gene: TRBD1; clone size: few; J gene: TRBJ1-1; V gene: TRBV4-1; CDR3 protein: CASSPYAVGQAVTEAFF; CDR3 DNA: TGCGCCAGCAGCCCCTATGCCGTGGGACAGGCGGTCACTGAAGCTTTCTTT
D gene: NA; clone size: few; J gene: TRBJ1-5; V gene: TRBV19; CDR3 protein: CASSIDQGFGNQPQHF; CDR3 DNA: TGTGCCAGTAGTATAGATCAGGGGTTCGGCAATCAGCCCCAGCATTTT
D gene: TRBD1; clone size: NA; J gene: TRBJ2-1; V gene: TRBV7-9; CDR3 protein: CASSPPGQEDNEQFF; CDR3 DNA: TGTGCCAGCAGCCCGCCGGGACAGGAAGACAATGAGCAGTTCTTC
D gene: NA; clone size: NA; J gene: TRBJ1-2; V gene: TRBV30; CDR3 protein: CASPAGDNYGYTF; CDR3 DNA: TGTGCCTCTCCCGCAGGGGACAACTATGGCTACACCTTC
D gene: NA; clone size: NA; J gene: TRBJ1-4; V gene: TRBV9; CDR3 protein: CASSIKKLFF; CDR3 DNA: TGTGCCAGCAGCATCAAAAAACTGTTTTTT
D gene: NA; clone size: NA; J gene: TRBJ1-5; V gene: TRBV19; CDR3 protein: CATHLGQGFNQPQHF; CDR3 DNA: TGTGCCACTCACCTTGGGCAGGGCTTCAATCAGCCCCAGCATTTT
D gene: NA; clone size: NA; J gene: TRBJ1-2; V gene: TRBV27; CDR3 protein: CASSSGSGYGYTF; CDR3 DNA: TGTGCCAGCAGTTCCGGGTCGGGCTATGGCTACACCTTC
D gene: NA; clone size: NA; J gene: TRBJ2-7; V gene: TRBV10-3; CDR3 protein: CAISPGAGDEQYF; CDR3 DNA: TGTGCCATCAGTCCAGGGGCGGGGGACGAGCAGTACTTC
D gene: NA; clone size: NA; J gene: TRBJ1-1; V gene: TRBV25-1; CDR3 protein: CASRATGLNTEAFF; CDR3 DNA: TGTGCCAGCAGGGCGACAGGCCTGAACACTGAAGCTTTCTTT
D gene: NA; clone size: NA; J gene: TRBJ1-4; V gene: TRBV19; CDR3 protein: CASSIDLVQVATNEKLFF; CDR3 DNA: TGTGCCAGTAGTATAGATCTGGTACAAGTTGCAACTAATGAAAAACTGTTTTTT
D gene: TRBD1; clone size: NA; J gene: TRBJ1-4; V gene: TRBV9; CDR3 protein: CASSVSGTGNLGKNEKLFF; CDR3 DNA: TGTGCCAGCAGCGTGAGCGGGACAGGGAATTTAGGTAAAAATGAAAAACTGTTTTTT
D gene: NA; clone size: NA; J gene: TRBJ1-3; V gene: TRBV28; CDR3 protein: CASRGTGISGNTIYF; CDR3 DNA: TGTGCCAGCAGGGGTACAGGAATCTCTGGAAACACCATATATTTT
D gene: NA; clone size: NA; J gene: TRBJ1-6; V gene: TRBV5-1; CDR3 protein: CASKISVRCIYNSPLHF; CDR3 DNA: TGCGCCAGCAAAATTTCCGTCAGGTGTATCTATAATTCACCCCTCCACTTT
D gene: NA; clone size: NA; J gene: TRBJ2-7; V gene: TRBV6-5; CDR3 protein: CASRRQRSSYEQYF; CDR3 DNA: TGTGCCAGCAGGAGACAGAGGAGCTCCTACGAGCAGTACTTC
D gene: TRBD1; clone size: NA; J gene: TRBJ2-3; V gene: TRBV7-3; CDR3 protein: CASSSIPGQGGRDTQYF; CDR3 DNA: TGTGCCAGCAGCTCGATACCGGGACAGGGAGGTAGAGATACGCAGTATTTT
D gene: TRBD1; clone size: NA; J gene: TRBJ2-1; V gene: TRBV28; CDR3 protein: CASRAGTERGNEQFF; CDR3 DNA: TGTGCCAGCAGAGCCGGGACAGAAAGGGGGAATGAGCAGTTCTTC
D gene: TRBD1; clone size: NA; J gene: TRBJ2-7; V gene: TRBV28; CDR3 protein: CASTTGLGEQYF; CDR3 DNA: TGTGCCAGCACGACAGGGTTGGGAGAGCAGTACTTC
D gene: TRBD1; clone size: NA; J gene: TRBJ1-5; V gene: TRBV7-9; CDR3 protein: CASSRGTGEDQPQHF; CDR3 DNA: TGTGCCAGCAGCCGAGGGACAGGGGAAGATCAGCCCCAGCATTTT
D gene: NA; clone size: NA; J gene: TRBJ1-1; V gene: TRBV11-2; CDR3 protein: CASSLGGSLNTEAFF; CDR3 DNA: TGTGCCAGCAGCTTAGGCGGTTCATTGAACACTGAAGCTTTCTTT
D gene: NA; clone size: NA; J gene: TRBJ1-5; V gene: TRBV18; CDR3 protein: CASSPRTSPGPQHF; CDR3 DNA: TGTGCCAGCTCACCACGAACAAGCCCAGGGCCCCAGCATTTT
D gene: NA; clone size: NA; J gene: TRBJ2-7; V gene: TRBV3-1/TRBV3-2; CDR3 protein: CASSQAGVREQYF; CDR3 DNA: TGTGCCAGCAGCCAAGCGGGAGTGAGGGAGCAGTACTTC
D gene: TRBD1; clone size: NA; J gene: TRBJ2-3; V gene: TRBV5-4; CDR3 protein: CASSLGPGGGTDTQYF; CDR3 DNA: TGTGCCAGCAGCTTGGGGCCAGGGGGCGGCACAGATACGCAGTATTTT